This T cell receptor (beta chain) was sequenced during a study of blood T cell repertoires in COVID-19. The CDR3 extends over 15 amino acids. CDR1 and CDR2 from the germline V gene are LNHDA and SQIVND (reference sequence). V gave up 7 bases and J gave up 0 bases; unmatched junction bases: 8. Sequencing was performed with immunoSEQ multiplex PCR; in TCRdb, only in-frame clones are kept and a portion is missing. This repertoire shows about 200,000 clones, around 80% found once; its top ten account for more than 10%. The rearrangement joins TRBV19 to TRBJ1-1; TRBD1 aligns across 7 bases. The source material was peripheral blood. The clonotype was recovered from a human donor in a cohort sampled during active COVID-19. In DNA form, the CDR3 reads TGTGCCAGTACCAAGACAGGGAGGCTGAACACTGAAGCTTTCTTT. Translation: CASTKTGRLNTEAFF.